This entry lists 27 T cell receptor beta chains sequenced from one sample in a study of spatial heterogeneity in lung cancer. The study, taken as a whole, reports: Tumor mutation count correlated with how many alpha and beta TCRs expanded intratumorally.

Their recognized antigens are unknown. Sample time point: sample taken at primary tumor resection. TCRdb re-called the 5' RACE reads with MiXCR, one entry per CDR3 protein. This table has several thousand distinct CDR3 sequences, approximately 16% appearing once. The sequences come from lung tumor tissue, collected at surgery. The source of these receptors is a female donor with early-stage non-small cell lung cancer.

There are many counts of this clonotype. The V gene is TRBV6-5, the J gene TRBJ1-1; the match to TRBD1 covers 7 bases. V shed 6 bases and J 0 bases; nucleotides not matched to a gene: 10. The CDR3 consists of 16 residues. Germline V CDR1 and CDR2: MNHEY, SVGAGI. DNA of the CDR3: TGTGCCAGCAGCACTGACAGGGTCCTGGTGAACACTGAAGCTTTCTTT. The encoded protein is CASSTDRVLVNTEAFF.

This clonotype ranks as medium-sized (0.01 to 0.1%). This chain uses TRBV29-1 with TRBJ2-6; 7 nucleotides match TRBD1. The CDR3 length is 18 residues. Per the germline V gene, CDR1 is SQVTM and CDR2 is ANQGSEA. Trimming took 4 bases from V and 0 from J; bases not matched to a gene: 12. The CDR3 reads CSVALTGSKHSGANVLTF. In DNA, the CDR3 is TGCAGCGTTGCATTGACAGGGAGCAAACACTCTGGGGCCAACGTCCTGACTTTC.

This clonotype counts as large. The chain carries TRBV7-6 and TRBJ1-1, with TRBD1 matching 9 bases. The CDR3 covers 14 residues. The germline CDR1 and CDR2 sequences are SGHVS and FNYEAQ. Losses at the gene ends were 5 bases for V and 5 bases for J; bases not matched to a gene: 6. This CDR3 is CASSPGTGWTEAFF. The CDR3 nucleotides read TGTGCCAGCAGCCCTGGGACAGGGTGGACTGAAGCTTTCTTT.

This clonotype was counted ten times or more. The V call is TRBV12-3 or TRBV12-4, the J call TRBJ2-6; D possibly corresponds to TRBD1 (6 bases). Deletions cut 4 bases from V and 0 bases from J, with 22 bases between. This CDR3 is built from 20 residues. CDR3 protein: CASSSTPGHPTSSGANVLTF. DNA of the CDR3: TGTGCCAGCAGTTCAACTCCGGGACACCCAACCAGCTCTGGGGCCAACGTCCTGACTTTC.

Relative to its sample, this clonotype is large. The CDR3 region has the DNA TGTGCCAGCTCCCCGAGGGGGCTAGGACTAACTAGCACAGATACGCAGTATTTT. Protein sequence: CASSPRGLGLTSTDTQYF. The V call is TRBV6-1, the J call TRBJ2-3; D may be TRBD1 (7 bases). The CDR3 runs to 18 residues. The V end lost 8 bases, the J end lost 0 bases, and 24 bases lay between the germline ends. Germline CDR1 is MNHNS and CDR2 is SASEGT.

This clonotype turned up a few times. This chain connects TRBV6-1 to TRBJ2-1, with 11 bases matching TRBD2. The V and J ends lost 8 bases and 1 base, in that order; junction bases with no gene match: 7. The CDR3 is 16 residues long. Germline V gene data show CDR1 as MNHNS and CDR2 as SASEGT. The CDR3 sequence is CASHILAGESYNEQFF. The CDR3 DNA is TGTGCCAGCCACATACTAGCGGGAGAATCCTACAATGAGCAGTTCTTC.

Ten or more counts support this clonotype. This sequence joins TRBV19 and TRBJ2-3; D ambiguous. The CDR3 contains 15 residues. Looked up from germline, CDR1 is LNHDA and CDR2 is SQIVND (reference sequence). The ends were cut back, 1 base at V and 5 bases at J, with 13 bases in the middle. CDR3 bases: TGTGCCAGTAGTATAGTAGGGTTGGGTGGAGATACGCAGTATTTT. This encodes CASSIVGLGGDTQYF.

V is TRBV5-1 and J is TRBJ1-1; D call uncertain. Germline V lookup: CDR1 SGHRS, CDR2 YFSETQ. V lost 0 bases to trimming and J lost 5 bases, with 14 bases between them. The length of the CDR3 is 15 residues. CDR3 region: CASSLAQVRGTEAFF. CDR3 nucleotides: TGCGCCAGCAGCTTGGCACAAGTCCGAGGGACTGAAGCTTTCTTT.

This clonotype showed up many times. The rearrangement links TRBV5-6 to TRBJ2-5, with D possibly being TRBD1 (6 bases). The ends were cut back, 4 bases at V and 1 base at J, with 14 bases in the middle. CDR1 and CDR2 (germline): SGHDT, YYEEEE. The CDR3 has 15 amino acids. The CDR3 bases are TGTGCCAGCAGCCAGATTGACAGGATCCAAGAGACCCAGTACTTC. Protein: CASSQIDRIQETQYF.

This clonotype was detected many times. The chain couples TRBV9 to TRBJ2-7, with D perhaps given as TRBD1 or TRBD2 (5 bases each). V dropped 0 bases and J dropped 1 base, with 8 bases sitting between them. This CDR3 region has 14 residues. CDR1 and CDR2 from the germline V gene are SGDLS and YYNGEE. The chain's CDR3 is CASSVAGQSYEQYF. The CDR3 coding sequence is TGTGCCAGCAGCGTAGCGGGGCAATCCTACGAGCAGTACTTC.

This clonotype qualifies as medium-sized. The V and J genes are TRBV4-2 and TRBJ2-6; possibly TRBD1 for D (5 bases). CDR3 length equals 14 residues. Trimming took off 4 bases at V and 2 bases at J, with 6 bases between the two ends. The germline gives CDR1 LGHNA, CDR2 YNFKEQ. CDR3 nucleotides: TGTGCCAGCAGCCCAGGGACTGGGGCCAACGTCCTGACTTTC. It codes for CASSPGTGANVLTF.

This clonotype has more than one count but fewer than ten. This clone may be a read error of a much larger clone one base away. The CDR3 loop reads CAGSPRTGGNYGYTF. In nucleotides, the CDR3 is TGCGCCGGCAGCCCACGGACAGGGGGTAACTATGGCTACACCTTC. V gene TRBV4-1 combines with J gene TRBJ1-2, with 10 bases identical to TRBD1. CDR1 MGHRA and CDR2 YSYEKL come from the germline V gene. The CDR3 consists of 15 residues.

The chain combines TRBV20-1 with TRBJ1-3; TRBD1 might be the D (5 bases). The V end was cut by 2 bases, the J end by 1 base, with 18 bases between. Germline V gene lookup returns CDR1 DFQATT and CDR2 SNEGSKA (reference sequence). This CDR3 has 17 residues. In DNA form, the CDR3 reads TGCAGTGCTAGACCCCCGGGGGGAGAGGCTTCTGGAAACACCATATATTTT. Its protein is CSARPPGGEASGNTIYF.

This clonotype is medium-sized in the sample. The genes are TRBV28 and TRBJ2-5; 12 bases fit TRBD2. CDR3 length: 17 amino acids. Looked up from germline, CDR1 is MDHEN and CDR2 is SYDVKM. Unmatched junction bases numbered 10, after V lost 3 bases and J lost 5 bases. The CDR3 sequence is CASSLWLAGGPRETQYF. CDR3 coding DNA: TGTGCCAGCAGTTTGTGGCTAGCGGGGGGGCCCAGGGAGACCCAGTACTTC.

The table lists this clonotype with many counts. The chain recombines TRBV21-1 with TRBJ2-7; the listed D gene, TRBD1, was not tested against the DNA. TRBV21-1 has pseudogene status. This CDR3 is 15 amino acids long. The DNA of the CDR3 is TGTGCCAGTTGCAAAGGGGGCGCGACACCCTACGAGCAGTACTTC. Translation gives CASCKGGATPYEQYF.

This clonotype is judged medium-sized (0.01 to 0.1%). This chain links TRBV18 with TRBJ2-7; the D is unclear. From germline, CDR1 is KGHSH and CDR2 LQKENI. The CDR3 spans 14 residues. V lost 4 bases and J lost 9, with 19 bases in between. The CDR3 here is CASSLSWWGTGQYF. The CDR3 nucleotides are TGTGCCAGCTCACTATCCTGGTGGGGTACCGGGCAGTACTTC.

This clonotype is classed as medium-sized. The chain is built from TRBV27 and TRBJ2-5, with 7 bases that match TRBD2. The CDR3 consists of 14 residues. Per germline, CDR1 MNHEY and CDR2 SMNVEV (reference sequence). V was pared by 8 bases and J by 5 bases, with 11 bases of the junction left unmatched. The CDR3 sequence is CASRPSWRGETQYF. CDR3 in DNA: TGTGCCAGCCGACCTTCCTGGCGGGGGGAGACCCAGTACTTC.

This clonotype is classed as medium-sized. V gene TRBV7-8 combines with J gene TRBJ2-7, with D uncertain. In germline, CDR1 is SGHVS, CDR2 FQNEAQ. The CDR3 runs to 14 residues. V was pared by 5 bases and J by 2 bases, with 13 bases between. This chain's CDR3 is CASSLLTGAYEQYF. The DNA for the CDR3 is TGTGCCAGCAGCCTCCTCACGGGCGCCTACGAGCAGTACTTC.

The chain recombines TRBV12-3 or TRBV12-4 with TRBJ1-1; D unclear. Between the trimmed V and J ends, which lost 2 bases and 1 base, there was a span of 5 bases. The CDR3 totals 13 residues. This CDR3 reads CASSLYQNTEAFF. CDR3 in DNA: TGTGCCAGCAGTTTATATCAGAACACTGAAGCTTTCTTT.

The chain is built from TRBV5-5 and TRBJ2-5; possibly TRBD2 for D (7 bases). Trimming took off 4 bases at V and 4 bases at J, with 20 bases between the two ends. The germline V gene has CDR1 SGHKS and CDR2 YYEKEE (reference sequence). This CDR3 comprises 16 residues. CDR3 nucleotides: TGTGCCAGCAGCCCCAGGGAGGGGGGCCTGACAGAGACCCAGTACTTC. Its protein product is CASSPREGGLTETQYF.

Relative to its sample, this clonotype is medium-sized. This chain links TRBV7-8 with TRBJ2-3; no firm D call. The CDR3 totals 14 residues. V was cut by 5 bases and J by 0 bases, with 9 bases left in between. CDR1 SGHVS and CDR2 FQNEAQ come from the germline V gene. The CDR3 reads CASSPDGSTDTQYF. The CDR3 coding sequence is TGTGCCAGCAGCCCCGACGGCAGCACAGATACGCAGTATTTT.

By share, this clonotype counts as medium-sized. The CDR3 DNA reads TGTGCCAGCAGCCGGGGGTGGGACGGCACAGATACGCAGTATTTT. Translation: CASSRGWDGTDTQYF. The rearrangement links TRBV27 to TRBJ2-3; tentatively, D is TRBD2 (6 bases). The CDR3 covers 15 residues. Germline V lookup: CDR1 MNHEY, CDR2 SMNVEV (reference sequence). Deletions cut 6 bases from V and 1 base from J, with 14 bases between.

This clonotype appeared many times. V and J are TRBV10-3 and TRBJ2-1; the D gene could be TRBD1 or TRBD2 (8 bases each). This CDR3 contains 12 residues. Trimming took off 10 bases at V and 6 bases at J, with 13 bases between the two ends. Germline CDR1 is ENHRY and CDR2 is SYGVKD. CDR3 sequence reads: CASGGTGNEQFF. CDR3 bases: TGTGCCAGCGGGGGGACAGGCAATGAGCAGTTCTTC.

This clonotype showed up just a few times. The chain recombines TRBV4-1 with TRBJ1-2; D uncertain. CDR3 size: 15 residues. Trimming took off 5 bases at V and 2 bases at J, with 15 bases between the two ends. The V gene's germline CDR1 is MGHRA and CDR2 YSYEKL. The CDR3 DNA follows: TGCGCCAGCAGCTACACCCCTACGACGAACTATGGCTACACCTTC. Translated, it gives CASSYTPTTNYGYTF.

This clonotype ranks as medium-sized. Here the CDR3 reads CASSVPGQGPTKNIQYF. The CDR3 DNA reads as TGTGCCAGCAGCGTTCCGGGACAGGGACCTACCAAAAACATTCAGTACTTC. The chain recombines TRBV7-2 with TRBJ2-4; TRBD1 matches 9 bases. The CDR3 spans 17 residues. The junction had 10 bases not matched to a gene; V was cut back by 5 bases and J by 2 bases. Germline values: CDR1 SGHTA, CDR2 FQGNSA.

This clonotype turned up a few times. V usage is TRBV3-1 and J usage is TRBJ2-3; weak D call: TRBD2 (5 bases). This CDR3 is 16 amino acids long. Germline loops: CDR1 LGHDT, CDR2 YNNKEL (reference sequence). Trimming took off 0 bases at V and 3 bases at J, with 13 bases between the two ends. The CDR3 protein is CASSQESGSGTDTQYF. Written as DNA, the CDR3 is TGTGCCAGCAGCCAAGAGTCTGGGAGCGGAACAGATACGCAGTATTTT.

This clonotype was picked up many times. The CDR3 DNA reads TGTGCCTGGAGTGTACTCGGGACAGGGAGTCCTGAAGCTTTCTTT. It codes for CAWSVLGTGSPEAFF. The chain uses TRBV30 and TRBJ1-1; 9 bases fit TRBD1. After removal of 0 bases from V and 6 bases from J, the junction contained 8 bases not matched to a gene. This CDR3 is 15 amino acids long. The V gene's germline CDR1 is GTSNPN and CDR2 SVGIG (reference sequence).